The present T cell receptor (beta chain) was sequenced within a study of shared clonotypes between healthy human individuals. On the study more broadly: The plates for each donor numbered three CD4 naive, three CD4 memory, two CD8 naive and one CD8 memory. Study-wide findings and caveats: The study found lower generation probabilities in non-shared clonotypes than in those shared by all four donors.

Sorted-subset replicate PCRs used about 190 ng of genomic DNA. This amount corresponded to approximately 30,000 T cell genomes. Original processing notes: ImmunoSEQ only sent back junction sequences with no quality scores, so filtering was done differently. The assay was immunoSEQ multiplex PCR, and TCRdb's table has in-frame clones only and misses some. That table is the source of V, J and clone size, and D and trimming were worked out from the DNA. The table has under 2.5 million clones, 85% to 95% seen once; the top ten hold more than 0.35%. To note about this clone: What it binds is unknown.

This CDR3 has 16 residues. The V and J ends lost 3 bases and 2 bases respectively, with 15 bases between them. Per germline, CDR1 KGHSH and CDR2 LQKENI. The sequencing sample was made of naive CD4+ T cells from PBMCs. The subset was: CD45RA+ positively selected. The rearrangement joins TRBV18 to TRBJ2-3; tentatively, D is TRBD1 or TRBD2 (5 bases each). The origin of this receptor is a man aged 18-30 years in good health. Some clones in this sample may be carry-over from other donors' samples. The chain's CDR3 is CASSPRDGHFTDTQYF. CDR3 DNA sequence: TGTGCCAGCTCACCTCGGGACGGACATTTCACAGATACGCAGTATTTT.